These T cell receptor beta chains were read from a single sample in a study of T cells in Graves' hyperthyroidism and ophthalmopathy. One entry per CDR3 protein, called by TCRdb with MiXCR from the multiplex PCR reads. The sample lists about 700,000 distinct CDR3 sequences, 45% occurring once. The source material was peripheral blood or thyroid tissue (not recorded which). Source of these receptors: an adult man with Graves' disease, either hyperthyroidism or ophthalmopathy (not recorded which). The CDR3 runs from the conserved cysteine through the conserved F or W. Fields, in order: clone size, V gene, D gene, J gene, CDR3 DNA, CDR3 protein. The D gene is left open where the match is weak. Clone size is not always given. Where it is, it says once, few, many or a class for expanded clones.

few	TRBV11-2	NA	TRBJ1-1	TGTGCCAGCAGACCACCCCTACAGGGTGTTGCTGAAGCTTTCTTT	CASRPPLQGVAEAFF
many	TRBV7-6	NA	TRBJ2-5	TGTGCCAGCAGCCCCAGTTGGACGGGAGAAGAGACCCAGTACTTC	CASSPSWTGEETQYF
NA	TRBV19	NA	TRBJ1-4	TGTGCCAGTAGTATCCGGGGGGCTAATGAAAAACTGTTTTTT	CASSIRGANEKLFF
many	TRBV15	TRBD1	TRBJ2-7	TGTGCCACCAGCATTCGACAGGGTGGCGAGCAGTACTTC	CATSIRQGGEQYF
NA	TRBV2	TRBD2	TRBJ2-7	TGTGCCAGCAGTGCCGGACTAGTCACCTACGAGCAGTACTTC	CASSAGLVTYEQYF
few	TRBV5-1	NA	TRBJ2-7	TGCGCCAGCAGCCCGGGACGGGGCTACGAGCAGTACTTC	CASSPGRGYEQYF
few	TRBV2	NA	TRBJ1-2	TGTGCCAGCGGACCAGCACAGGTTACGGGCTACACCTTC	CASGPAQVTGYTF
many	TRBV10-2	TRBD2	TRBJ2-7	TGCGCCAGCAGCAATCCGGGACTAGCAGTTTACGAGCAGTACTTC	CASSNPGLAVYEQYF
NA	TRBV2	NA	TRBJ2-5	TGTGCCAGCAGAGGATCCGGATACTTC	CASRGSGYF
NA	TRBV24-1	NA	TRBJ2-5	TGTGCCACCAGCTTGGCGGGGGCGCCACAAGAGACCCAGTACTTC	CATSLAGAPQETQYF
few	TRBV2	NA	TRBJ2-7	TGTGCCAGCAGTGAAGCGCTTGGTACAGGAGCCTACGAGCAGTACTTC	CASSEALGTGAYEQYF
NA	TRBV10-3	NA	TRBJ1-2	TGTGCCATCAGTGAGTCAGGGGATCTTGGCTACACCTTC	CAISESGDLGYTF
NA	TRBV7-9	TRBD1	TRBJ1-2	TGCGCCAGCAGCCAAGCAGGGACAGGGGGCGTTTACTATGGCTACACCTTC	CASSQAGTGGVYYGYTF
many	TRBV12-3/TRBV12-4	NA	TRBJ1-1	TGTGCCAGCAGTCGATTTAACAGGAACACTGAAGCTTTCTTT	CASSRFNRNTEAFF
NA	TRBV10-3	NA	TRBJ1-2	TGTGCCATCAGTGAGGGAAGGTATGGCTACACCTTC	CAISEGRYGYTF
many	TRBV24-1	NA	TRBJ2-7	TGTGCCACCAGTGAGGGGGGACAGAGCTCCTACGAGCAGTACTTC	CATSEGGQSSYEQYF
many	TRBV20-1	NA	TRBJ2-5	TGCAGTGCTAGAGCGGCGGCAGAGACCCAGTACTTC	CSARAAAETQYF
NA	TRBV19	TRBD1	TRBJ1-5	TGTGCCAGTAGTATGGGCAGGGGGCCCACTCAGCCCCAGCATTTT	CASSMGRGPTQPQHF
NA	TRBV5-5	NA	TRBJ2-7	TGCGCCAGCAGCTTGGGGGGGACAGACAACGAGCAGTACTTC	CASSLGGTDNEQYF
NA	TRBV5-1	NA	TRBJ1-4	TGCGCCAGCAGCTTGAAGGGTCCGCCGGGGACTAATGAAAAACTGTTTTTT	CASSLKGPPGTNEKLFF
many	TRBV2	TRBD1	TRBJ1-1	TGTGCCAGCCTTTGGACAGGGCTTAACACTGAAGCTTTCTTT	CASLWTGLNTEAFF
many	TRBV19	NA	TRBJ1-5	TGTGCCAGTAGTGACACGGAGAATCAGCCCCAGCATTTT	CASSDTENQPQHF
NA	TRBV19	NA	TRBJ1-3	TGTGCCAGTAGTATGAGGGGGAACACTGGAAACACCATATATTTT	CASSMRGNTGNTIYF
many	TRBV7-8	TRBD1	TRBJ1-5	TGTGCCAGCAGCCGCACAGGGGGCGCCAATCAGCCCCAGCATTTT	CASSRTGGANQPQHF
NA	TRBV20-1	NA	TRBJ2-5	TGCAGTGCTAGAGATCCTCAGAGTAGCTCCTACGAGACCCAGTACTTC	CSARDPQSSSYETQYF
many	TRBV15	NA	TRBJ1-4	TGTGCCACCAGCAGAGGCGGGCAAGGTGTGGGAGAAAAACTGTTTTTT	CATSRGGQGVGEKLFF
NA	TRBV7-8	NA	TRBJ1-6	TGTGCCAGCAGCTTAGCGACAGCCGTGAATTCACCCCTCCACTTT	CASSLATAVNSPLHF
NA	TRBV7-8	TRBD1	TRBJ1-5	TGTGCCAGCAGTCCTTGGACAGGGCAGGGCAATCAGCCCCAGCATTTT	CASSPWTGQGNQPQHF
NA	TRBV15	TRBD2	TRBJ2-7	TGTGCCACCAGCGGACTAGCGGGAGTGGGAGAGCAGTACTTC	CATSGLAGVGEQYF
NA	TRBV25-1	TRBD1	TRBJ1-6	TGTGCCAGCAGGCGGGACAGGGGTTTTTCACCCCTCCACTTT	CASRRDRGFSPLHF
few	TRBV25-1	NA	TRBJ1-2	TGTGCCAGCAGCGCCGGTACGTGGGGCTATGGCTACACCTTC	CASSAGTWGYGYTF
NA	TRBV24-1	NA	TRBJ2-2	TGTGCCACCAGTTCTGCCTTCGGGGCTAGCGAGAACACCGGGGAGCTGTTTTTT	CATSSAFGASENTGELFF
NA	TRBV20-1	TRBD1	TRBJ2-5	TGCAGTGCTGACAGGGGAGGTCAGCCCCAGTACTTC	CSADRGGQPQYF
NA	TRBV29-1	NA	TRBJ2-1	TGCAGCGTTGAAGTGGATGGGGGTCCAGGGAATGAGCAGTTCTTC	CSVEVDGGPGNEQFF
NA	TRBV10-3	TRBD1	TRBJ1-2	TGTGCTAGGGGGGACAGCGAGAACTATGGCTACACCTTC	CARGDSENYGYTF
many	TRBV20-1	NA	TRBJ1-2	TGCAGTGCTAGCGGCGGGGAACGCTATGGCTACACCTTC	CSASGGERYGYTF
NA	TRBV10-3	NA	TRBJ2-2	TGTGCCATCAGTCCTCCGGGAACGGGGACCACCGGGGAGCTGTTTTTT	CAISPPGTGTTGELFF
once	TRBV15	TRBD1	TRBJ2-5	TGTGCCACCAGCAGAGAGACAGGGGGGGAGACCCAGTACTTC	CATSRETGGETQYF
NA	TRBV2	TRBD1	TRBJ2-7	TGTGCCAGCACTCCCGGACAGGGGGTATCCTACGAGCAGTACTTC	CASTPGQGVSYEQYF
NA	TRBV20-1	TRBD1	TRBJ1-4	TGCAGTGCTAGTGGAGCCGGACAGGGAGATGAAAAACTGTTTTTT	CSASGAGQGDEKLFF